The 32 T cell receptor beta chains below were found in one sample sequenced in a study of T cell clonotyping in hematopoietic cell transplantation. Here immunoSEQ multiplex PCR was the method, and the copy in TCRdb shows in-frame clones only, minus some. The sample lists approximately 1,300 clones; approximately 96% were seen once. The source was PBMCs, collected 180 days after allogeneic stem cell transplant. The receptors stem from a male patient aged 50 or older who had an allogeneic stem cell transplant from a related donor, so the T cells may come from the graft donor. Some clones in this sample may be carry-over from other donors' samples.

This chain uses TRBV9 with TRBJ2-7, with D possibly TRBD1 on 5 matching bases. Trimming pared 0 bases from V and 4 bases from J, leaving 11 bases between. This CDR3 region has 14 residues. The V gene's germline CDR1 is SGDLS and CDR2 YYNGEE. CDR3 bases: TGTGCCAGCAGCGTAGGGCAGGGTGGTTACGAGCAGTACTTC. Translation gives CASSVGQGGYEQYF.

The rearrangement uses TRBV9 and TRBJ1-2; D uncertain. V was shortened by 0 bases and J by 6 bases, with 15 bases between the two germline ends. Looked up from germline, CDR1 is SGDLS and CDR2 is YYNGEE. CDR3 size: 15 residues. The CDR3 bases are TGTGCCAGCAGCGTAGCGGAACGGGGTATGGATGGCTACACCTTC. This translates into CASSVAERGMDGYTF.

V usage is TRBV19 and J usage is TRBJ1-5, with 9 bases fitting TRBD1. The V gene's germline CDR1 is LNHDA and CDR2 SQIVND (reference sequence). V dropped 6 bases and J dropped 2; count of bases not matched to a gene: 2. CDR3 length: 14 amino acids. CDR3 sequence reads: CASSWTGGNQPQHF. CDR3 DNA sequence: TGTGCCAGTAGCTGGACAGGGGGCAATCAGCCCCAGCATTTT.

The chain links TRBV7-8 to TRBJ2-2, with 11 bases that match TRBD2. Per germline, CDR1 SGHVS and CDR2 FQNEAQ. CDR3 size: 15 residues. J was trimmed by 4 bases and V by 7 bases; bases with no gene match: 5. The CDR3 sequence is CASTYSGRGTGELFF. The CDR3 DNA reads TGTGCCAGCACCTATAGCGGGAGGGGCACCGGGGAGCTGTTTTTT. Together with reference TRBV7-8 and TRBJ2-2, the CDR3 gives the full variable domain: GAGVSQSPRYKVAKRGQDVALRCDPISGHVSLFWYQQALGQGPEFLTYFQNEAQLDKSGLPSDRFFAERPEGSVSTLKIQRTQQEDSAVYLCASTYSGRGTGELFFGEGSRLTVL.

V usage is TRBV9 and J usage is TRBJ1-2, with D maybe TRBD1 (5 bases). The CDR3 has 14 amino acids. Germline CDR1 SGDLS, CDR2 YYNGEE. The V end was cut by 0 bases, the J end by 4 bases, with 10 bases between. This CDR3 reads CASSVDRGGYGYTF. In nucleotides, the CDR3 is TGTGCCAGCAGCGTAGACCGGGGCGGCTATGGCTACACCTTC.

The CDR3 is CASSFRAVGGGETQYF. CDR3 nucleotides: TGTGCCAGCAGTTTCCGAGCAGTGGGGGGAGGAGAGACCCAGTACTTC. The V gene is TRBV27, the J gene TRBJ2-5, with TRBD2 as a possible D gene (6 bases). CDR3 length: 16 residues. V was shortened by 3 bases and J by 4 bases, with 18 bases between the two germline ends. Looked up from germline, CDR1 is MNHEY and CDR2 is SMNVEV (reference sequence).

The genes are TRBV25-1 and TRBJ2-5, with D unresolved. The V gene lost 1 base and the J gene lost 4 bases, with 13 bases spanning the gap. The CDR3 sequence is 15 residues long. Germline V gene lookup returns CDR1 MGHDK and CDR2 SYGVNS. The CDR3 DNA reads as TGTGCCAGCAGTGAATTAATTTCATTATCAGAGACCCAGTACTTC. As protein: CASSELISLSETQYF.

J is TRBJ2-2 and V is TRBV7-3, with 10 bases aligning to TRBD1. Germline-derived CDR1 and CDR2 are SGHTA and FQGTGA. CDR3 length equals 14 residues. Germline trimming cut 7 bases from V and 6 bases from J; bases unmatched to any gene: 5. The chain's CDR3 is CASTTGGRAGELFF. The CDR3 DNA reads as TGTGCCAGCACGACAGGGGGCAGGGCCGGGGAGCTGTTTTTT.

V and J are TRBV11-2 and TRBJ2-1; the D is unclear. CDR1 and CDR2 (germline): SGHAT, FQNNGV. This CDR3 has 14 amino acids. V lost 1 base and J lost 7, with 11 bases in between. CDR3: CASSLAGTPNEQFF. The DNA for the CDR3 is TGTGCCAGCAGCTTAGCCGGTACCCCTAATGAGCAGTTCTTC.

The DNA for the CDR3 is TGTGCCAGTAGTATCCCACAGGGGGCAAACACTGAAGCTTTCTTT. The encoded protein is CASSIPQGANTEAFF. The chain links TRBV19 to TRBJ1-1; 9 bases align to TRBD1. Germline-derived CDR1 and CDR2 are LNHDA and SQIVND (reference sequence). V trimming: 3 bases; J trimming: 2 bases; junction bases outside the gene matches: 4. The CDR3 extends over 15 amino acids.

This chain uses TRBV2 with TRBJ2-1; TRBD2 matches at 8 bases. In germline, CDR1 is SNHLY, CDR2 FYNNEI. The V gene end was trimmed by 7 bases and the J gene end by 13 bases; junction bases not matched to a gene: 6. CDR3 length: 11 residues. The CDR3 coding sequence is TGTGCCAGCACCGTCAGCGGGGGACAGTTCTTC. The encoded protein is CASTVSGGQFF.

V usage is TRBV30 and J usage is TRBJ1-6; D uncertain. V dropped 4 bases and J dropped 0 bases, with 13 bases sitting between them. From germline, CDR1 is GTSNPN and CDR2 SVGIG (reference sequence). The CDR3 contains 16 residues. In DNA, the CDR3 is TGTGCCTGGAAGGGCGCCTCCAGCTCCTATAATTCACCCCTCCACTTT. This codes for CAWKGASSSYNSPLHF.

This clone was counted a single time. The chain is built from TRBV9 and TRBJ2-7; 8 bases fit TRBD2. Germline V gives CDR1 SGDLS, CDR2 YYNGEE. The CDR3 totals 15 residues. The V gene end was trimmed by 2 bases and the J gene end by 5 bases; junction bases not matched to a gene: 9. This chain's CDR3 is CASSVGSGSRHEQYF. CDR3 bases: TGTGCCAGCAGCGTGGGGAGCGGGAGTCGCCACGAGCAGTACTTC.

This rearrangement joins TRBV29-1 to TRBJ1-5; the D gene is possibly TRBD1 (5 bases). Germline assignment: CDR1 SQVTM and CDR2 ANQGSEA. Trimming took 4 bases from V and 5 from J, leaving 9 bases between them. CDR3 length: 12 residues. The CDR3 region is CSVAGLDQPQHF. The CDR3 DNA reads as TGCAGCGTTGCAGGGCTGGATCAGCCCCAGCATTTT.

V gene TRBV7-2 combines with J gene TRBJ1-2; D gene unclear. Germline lookup yields CDR1 SGHTA and CDR2 FQGNSA. Trimming left V 2 bases short and J 7 bases short, with 8 bases between. The CDR3 has 12 residues. The CDR3, as DNA: TGTGCCAGCAGCTTACCCGGCAGTGGCTACACCTTC. This encodes CASSLPGSGYTF. The entire variable domain, with the rest obtained from reference TRBV7-2 and TRBJ1-2, is as follows: GAGVSQSPSNKVTEKGKDVELRCDPISGHTALYWYRQSLGQGLEFLIYFQGNSAPDKSGLPSDRFSAERTGGSVSTLTIQRTQQEDSAVYLCASSLPGSGYTFGSGTRLTVV.

This chain connects TRBV5-1 to TRBJ1-6; D unresolved. V dropped 7 bases and J dropped 7 bases, with 21 bases sitting between them. This CDR3 has 16 residues. The germline V gene has CDR1 SGHRS and CDR2 YFSETQ. The CDR3 DNA reads as TGCGCCAGCGACTTAGGATTTCTTTGCGGAAATTCACCCCTCCACTTT. This gives the protein CASDLGFLCGNSPLHF.

The gene calls are TRBV19 and TRBJ2-1, with D perhaps matching TRBD1 (5 bases). This CDR3 has 13 amino acids. Germline V gene sequence: CDR1 LNHDA, CDR2 SQIVND (reference sequence). V lost 4 bases to trimming and J lost 7 bases, with 11 bases between them. The CDR3 sequence: CASSTSGSNEQFF. The CDR3 coding sequence is TGTGCCAGTAGTACATCAGGGTCAAATGAGCAGTTCTTC.

The chain links TRBV7-2 to TRBJ1-2; 7 positions match TRBD1. Germline V CDR1 and CDR2: SGHTA, FQGNSA. This CDR3 has 15 amino acids. V gave up 6 bases and J gave up 3 bases; unmatched junction bases: 10. The CDR3 region has the DNA TGTGCCAGCAGTTCAAGCAGGGGGAGACACTATGGCTACACCTTC. It codes for CASSSSRGRHYGYTF.

In its sample, this clone was seen once. The chain links TRBV5-1 to TRBJ1-6; TRBD1 might be the D (5 bases). The CDR3 contains 16 residues. Germline V CDR1 and CDR2: SGHRS, YFSETQ. V lost 0 bases and J lost 0, with 7 bases in between. Here the CDR3 reads CASSLDRNSYNSPLHF. Here the CDR3 DNA reads TGCGCCAGCAGCTTGGACAGGAACTCCTATAATTCACCCCTCCACTTT.

The rearrangement joins TRBV7-6 to TRBJ2-6, with D unresolved. CDR3 length: 15 amino acids. In germline, CDR1 is SGHVS, CDR2 FNYEAQ. Trimming took off 6 bases at V and 4 bases at J, with 13 bases between the two ends. The CDR3 nucleotides read TGTGCCAGCAGTAGAACAACGGGCGGGGCCAACGTCCTGACTTTC. Amino acids: CASSRTTGGANVLTF. The full variable domain, completed using reference TRBV7-6 and TRBJ2-6, is GAGVSQSPRYKVTKRGQDVALRCDPISGHVSLYWYRQALGQGPEFLTYFNYEAQQDKSGLPNDRFSAERPEGSISTLTIQRTEQRDSAMYRCASSRTTGGANVLTFGAGSRLTVL.

V usage is TRBV2 and J usage is TRBJ1-5; D remains unclear. CDR1 is SNHLY and CDR2 is FYNNEI in the germline V gene. The CDR3 consists of 14 residues. V dropped 1 base and J dropped 4 bases, with 8 bases sitting between them. The CDR3 spells CASSEVSENQPQHF. The CDR3 nucleotides are TGTGCCAGCAGTGAAGTGTCCGAAAATCAGCCCCAGCATTTT.

The chain is built from TRBV7-8 and TRBJ2-6, with D unresolved. CDR3 length: 18 amino acids. V lost 2 bases, J lost 1 base, and 15 bases lay in between. Germline loops: CDR1 SGHVS, CDR2 FQNEAQ. The CDR3 DNA reads as TGTGCCAGCAGCTTATACTTGGCTCCAGATTCTGGGGCCAACGTCCTGACTTTC. Protein sequence: CASSLYLAPDSGANVLTF.

This chain joins TRBV28 and TRBJ1-2; D gene unclear. V gave up 7 bases and J gave up 3 bases, with 15 bases separating them. The CDR3 loop spans 14 amino acids. Germline values: CDR1 MDHEN, CDR2 SYDVKM. The DNA of the CDR3 is TGTGCCAGCACCCTTTGGAGCTCCGACTATGGCTACACCTTC. The encoded protein is CASTLWSSDYGYTF.

The chain recombines TRBV15 with TRBJ1-6, with 7 bases fitting TRBD1. CDR3 length: 14 amino acids. The germline CDR1 and CDR2 sequences are LNHNV and YYDKDF (reference sequence). Trimming cost V 4 bases and J 14 bases; bases outside gene matches: 11. The CDR3 DNA sequence: TGTGCCACCAGCACCCGAGTTACAGGGGATTCCCTCCACTTT. Translation gives CATSTRVTGDSLHF.

This clone was counted a single time. The chain is built from TRBV19 and TRBJ2-3, with no clear D. The CDR3 runs to 13 residues. CDR1 and CDR2 (germline): LNHDA, SQIVND (reference sequence). V dropped 1 base and J dropped 4 bases, with 6 bases sitting between them. For the CDR3, the DNA is TGTGCCAGTAGTATAGGGCTAGCAGATACGCAGTATTTT. This gives the protein CASSIGLADTQYF.

This rearrangement joins TRBV11-3 to TRBJ2-3, with D unresolved. There are 12 residues in the CDR3. V lost 2 bases, J lost 2 bases, and 2 bases lay in between. Germline V lookup: CDR1 SGHNT, CDR2 YENEEA. CDR3 protein: CASSLSTDTQYF. The DNA for the CDR3 is TGTGCCAGCAGCTTATCCACAGATACGCAGTATTTT.

The chain uses TRBV25-1 and TRBJ2-7, with D possibly TRBD1 on 5 matching bases. CDR1 and CDR2 (germline): MGHDK, SYGVNS. This CDR3 comprises 13 residues. V dropped 4 bases and J dropped 3 bases, with 10 bases sitting between them. The CDR3 sequence: CASSAPGYYEQYF. The CDR3 nucleotides read TGTGCCAGCAGTGCCCCAGGGTACTACGAGCAGTACTTC.

The chain carries TRBV30 and TRBJ1-5; weak D call: TRBD1 (5 bases). CDR3 length equals 13 residues. CDR1 is GTSNPN, CDR2 SVGIG, per germline (reference sequence). The V gene lost 0 bases and the J gene lost 5 bases, with 8 bases spanning the gap. This CDR3 is CAWSVRGDQPQHF. The CDR3 coding sequence is TGTGCCTGGAGTGTTAGGGGAGATCAGCCCCAGCATTTT. Looking up the rest from reference TRBV30 and TRBJ1-5 gives the full variable domain: SQTIHQWPATLVQPVGSPLSLECTVEGTSNPNLYWYRQAAGRGLQLLFYSVGIGQISSEVPQNLSASRPQDRQFILSSKKLLLSDSGFYLCAWSVRGDQPQHFGDGTRLSIL.

The V call is TRBV11-3, the J call TRBJ2-5; D unclear. Germline CDR1 is SGHNT and CDR2 is YENEEA. There are 12 residues in the CDR3. The V gene lost 1 base and the J gene lost 1 base, with 1 base spanning the gap. The CDR3 DNA reads as TGTGCCAGCAGCTTAGTCCAAGAGACCCAGTACTTC. As protein: CASSLVQETQYF.

This chain uses TRBV11-3 with TRBJ2-7, with D perhaps matching TRBD2 (6 bases). Per germline, CDR1 SGHNT and CDR2 YENEEA. V was shortened by 3 bases and J by 4 bases, with 7 bases between the two germline ends. The CDR3 is 12 amino acids. This CDR3 is CASSFGTYEQYF. The CDR3 nucleotides are TGTGCCAGCAGCTTCGGGACTTACGAGCAGTACTTC.

The chain couples TRBV5-4 to TRBJ2-3, with D unresolved. Trimming cost V 4 bases and J 3 bases, with 15 bases left between them. In germline, CDR1 is SGHNT, CDR2 YYREEE (reference sequence). The CDR3 spans 15 residues. This CDR3 is CASSPELERTDTQYF. The CDR3 DNA reads as TGTGCCAGCAGCCCCGAGTTGGAACGAACAGATACGCAGTATTTT.

This sequence joins TRBV6-4 and TRBJ2-7, with TRBD2 matching 7 bases. Germline-derived CDR1 and CDR2 are MRHNA and SNTAGT. The CDR3 extends over 13 amino acids. J was trimmed by 4 bases and V by 6 bases; bases with no gene match: 6. The CDR3 coding sequence is TGTGCCAGCAGACTAGCGTCTCATTACGAGCAGTACTTC. Translating it yields CASRLASHYEQYF.